This passage covers 3 T cell receptor beta chains from one sample sequenced in a study of shared clonotypes between healthy human individuals. Produced via immunoSEQ multiplex PCR; TCRdb's table is partial and in-frame only. This table holds approximately 1,000,000 clones, 70% to 80% found once. Material for sequencing was memory CD4+ T cells from PBMCs. Regarding subset: CD45RA-negative fraction. These receptors were obtained from a young man in good health. Some clones in this sample may be carry-over from other donors' samples.

This clone was observed a handful of times. This CDR3 is also generated by other DNA sequences in the sample. The V and J genes are TRBV6-5 and TRBJ1-2; a weak D match, TRBD1 (6 bases). The V end lost 0 bases, the J end lost 4 bases, and 12 bases lay between the germline ends. Germline CDR1 MNHEY, CDR2 SVGAGI. The CDR3 is 15 residues long. CDR3 residues: CASSYSTWGPYGYTF. CDR3 DNA: TGTGCCAGCAGTTACTCCACGTGGGGGCCCTATGGCTACACCTTC.

The chain couples TRBV7-2 to TRBJ2-1; D uncertain. Germline V gene data show CDR1 as SGHTA and CDR2 as FQGNSA. The CDR3 contains 15 residues. V lost 1 base to trimming and J lost 0 bases, with 7 bases between them. The DNA for the CDR3 is TGTGCCAGCAGCTTAGGCCTAGGCTCCTACAATGAGCAGTTCTTC. As protein: CASSLGLGSYNEQFF.

The chain combines TRBV5-6 with TRBJ2-5, with D perhaps matching TRBD2 (7 bases). Germline-derived CDR1 and CDR2 are SGHDT and YYEEEE. The CDR3 spans 15 residues. V lost 5 bases and J lost 4, with 18 bases in between. CDR3 sequence: CASSYRLAGAETQYF. The CDR3 DNA is TGTGCCAGCAGTTACCGACTAGCAGGGGCAGAGACCCAGTACTTC.